Below are 21 T cell receptor beta chains sequenced from a single sample in a study of Graves' ophthalmopathy and Graves' hyperthyroidism. Amplification from RNA transcripts yielded the TCR beta CDR3 regions. An opening RT-PCR round employed HTBI primers and preceded a second-round multiplex PCR. Each CDR3 protein is one row after TCRdb ran MiXCR on the multiplex PCR reads. There are about 620,000 distinct CDR3 sequences in the sample; about 20% occur only once, and more than 5.5% lies in the top ten. Sample: peripheral blood. The receptors come from a woman aged 18-29 years with stable Graves' hyperthyroidism. Some clones in this sample may be carry-over from other donors' samples.

This clonotype was recorded many times. CDR3 protein: CASSTGQGVPGANVLTF. Written as DNA, the CDR3 is TGTGCCAGCAGTACGGGACAGGGAGTCCCTGGGGCCAACGTCCTGACTTTC. V and J are TRBV12-3 or TRBV12-4 and TRBJ2-6, with 9 bases lining up with TRBD1. The trim removed 5 bases at V and 2 bases at J, leaving 7 bases unmatched. The CDR3 totals 17 residues.

This clonotype was seen ten or more times. J is TRBJ2-5 and V is TRBV2; 9 positions match TRBD1. Germline V CDR1 and CDR2: SNHLY, FYNNEI. V lost 5 bases, J lost 5 bases, and 9 bases stayed unmatched. The length of the CDR3 is 15 residues. CDR3 amino acids: CASSRDRVSGETQYF. The CDR3 nucleotides are TGTGCCAGCAGTCGGGACAGGGTATCCGGGGAGACCCAGTACTTC.

The chain recombines TRBV30 with TRBJ1-6; D is uncertain. The CDR3 is made up of 13 amino acids. Trimming left V 3 bases short and J 4 bases short, with 7 bases between. Germline assignment: CDR1 GTSNPN and CDR2 SVGIG (reference sequence). This CDR3 reads CAWSSRYNSPLHF. CDR3 DNA: TGTGCCTGGAGCTCACGGTATAATTCACCCCTCCACTTT.

In this sample, this clonotype turned up many times. V and J are TRBV11-1 and TRBJ1-5; the match to TRBD1 covers 10 bases. The ends lost 5 bases at V and 3 bases at J; junction bases unmatched: 7. The germline CDR1 and CDR2 sequences are SGHAT and FQDESV (reference sequence). This CDR3 spans 16 amino acids. The CDR3 is CASSPGDRGPNQPQHF. The CDR3 DNA is TGTGCCAGCAGCCCGGGGGACAGGGGACCCAATCAGCCCCAGCATTTT.

V gene TRBV6-2 or TRBV6-3 combines with J gene TRBJ1-5, with TRBD1 matching 8 bases. This CDR3 spans 15 amino acids. V lost 6 bases to trimming and J lost 4 bases; unmatched junction nucleotides: 8. The germline gives CDR1 MNHEY, CDR2 SVGEGT. CDR3 DNA: TGTGCCAGCAGATACGACAGGGGTCTTAATCAGCCCCAGCATTTT. It is translated as CASRYDRGLNQPQHF.

This clonotype was seen many times. The J gene is TRBJ1-5, the V gene TRBV6-1, with 7 bases fitting TRBD1. The CDR3 covers 14 residues. Germline-derived CDR1 and CDR2 are MNHNS and SASEGT. V shed 8 bases, J shed 7 bases, and the junction held 11 bases outside the gene matches. CDR3 in amino acids: CASSTGVMDQPQHF. The CDR3 nucleotides are TGTGCCAGCTCCACAGGGGTGATGGACCAGCCCCAGCATTTT.

This clonotype has a count of ten or more. This chain links TRBV4-1 with TRBJ1-3; D is undetermined. CDR3 length equals 14 residues. The germline gives CDR1 MGHRA, CDR2 YSYEKL. The V end lost 0 bases, the J end lost 3 bases, and 6 bases lay between the germline ends. CDR3 protein: CASSQDRFGNTIYF. The CDR3 DNA sequence: TGCGCCAGCAGCCAAGATAGGTTTGGAAACACCATATATTTT.

The sample holds a few counts of this clonotype. Germline is not matched at one junction end, which may reflect a read error. The chain recombines TRBV11-1 with TRBJ1-5; D is perhaps TRBD1 (6 bases). Germline V lookup: CDR1 SGHAT, CDR2 FQDESV (reference sequence). The CDR3 is 16 residues long. This CDR3 is CASSSTQGYSNQPRHF. DNA of the CDR3: TGTGCCAGCAGCTCCACCCAGGGGTATAGCAATCAGCCCCGGCATTTT.

Only a few counts were recorded for this clonotype. The chain is built from TRBV20-1 and TRBJ2-1; 8 nucleotides match TRBD2. V dropped 5 bases and J dropped 0; count of bases not matched to a gene: 3. The CDR3 spans 14 residues. Germline loops: CDR1 DFQATT, CDR2 SNEGSKA (reference sequence). CDR3 sequence: CSALAGSSYNEQFF. The DNA of the CDR3 is TGCAGTGCTTTAGCGGGGAGCTCCTACAATGAGCAGTTCTTC.

This clonotype has at least ten counts. The chain combines TRBV4-1 with TRBJ2-7; 8 bases line up with TRBD1. The length of the CDR3 is 15 residues. After removal of 0 bases from V and 4 bases from J, the junction contained 5 bases not matched to a gene. Germline CDR1 is MGHRA and CDR2 is YSYEKL. The CDR3 loop is CASSQDRGRGYEQYF. The CDR3 nucleotides are TGCGCCAGCAGCCAAGACAGGGGGCGAGGGTACGAGCAGTACTTC.

The chain employs TRBV19 and TRBJ1-5; 8 bases agree with TRBD1. The CDR3 covers 16 residues. Unmatched junction bases numbered 10, after V lost 0 bases and J lost 9 bases. Germline V CDR1 and CDR2: LNHDA, SQIVND (reference sequence). The CDR3 loop reads CASSIEGQGLARPQHF. The CDR3 nucleotides are TGTGCCAGTAGTATAGAAGGACAGGGCCTCGCGAGGCCCCAGCATTTT.

This rearrangement joins TRBV6-5 to TRBJ1-1, with 9 bases aligning to TRBD1. The V segment lost 7 bases and the J segment 3 bases; nucleotides outside the gene matches: 15. Germline V gene lookup returns CDR1 MNHEY and CDR2 SVGAGI. The CDR3 loop spans 17 amino acids. CDR3 in amino acids: CASTFRGQGLWDTEAFF. In DNA form, the CDR3 reads TGTGCCAGCACGTTTCGGGGACAGGGTTTGTGGGACACTGAAGCTTTCTTT.

This clonotype was seen a few times. A read error is possible here, since a much larger clone lies one base away. The chain recombines TRBV12-3 or TRBV12-4 with TRBJ1-5, with unresolved D. The CDR3 sequence is 15 residues long. The V gene lost 8 bases and the J gene lost 1 base, with 15 bases spanning the gap. CDR3 residues: CASGHLGPSNQPQHF. CDR3 sequence (DNA): TGTGCCAGCGGTCACCTTGGGCCGAGCAATCAGCCCCAGCATTTT.

V usage is TRBV28 and J usage is TRBJ1-2; D not certain. CDR3 length: 13 amino acids. Per germline, CDR1 MDHEN and CDR2 SYDVKM. The V and J ends lost 6 bases and 7 bases respectively, with 15 bases between them. The CDR3 spells CASRHAHIPGYTF. The CDR3 bases are TGTGCCAGCAGGCACGCTCATATCCCTGGCTACACCTTC.

This clonotype appeared a few times. A much larger clone is a single base away; this may be a read error. The chain joins TRBV6-1 to TRBJ1-2; D uncertain. Germline lookup yields CDR1 MNHNS and CDR2 SASEGT. The CDR3 sequence is 12 residues long. This CDR3 reads CVSSPSNWGYTF. The CDR3 DNA sequence: TGTGTCAGCAGTCCTTCAAATTGGGGCTACACCTTC.

The sample holds many counts of this clonotype. This sequence joins TRBV28 and TRBJ1-2; D is undetermined. V was shortened by 8 bases and J by 3 bases, with 13 bases between the two germline ends. CDR3 length equals 13 residues. In germline, CDR1 is MDHEN, CDR2 SYDVKM. In DNA form, the CDR3 reads TGTGCCAGCGGGCGTCTATCGTACTATGGCTACACCTTC. Translated: CASGRLSYYGYTF.

This chain uses TRBV12-3 or TRBV12-4 with TRBJ2-2; D assignment may be TRBD1 or TRBD2 (6 bases each). This CDR3 spans 17 amino acids. The V gene lost 4 bases and the J gene lost 0 bases, with 15 bases spanning the gap. CDR3 sequence (DNA): TGTGCCAGCAGTTCCGCCGGAGGGGGTGCGAACACCGGGGAGCTGTTTTTT. Translating it yields CASSSAGGGANTGELFF.

This clonotype was counted ten times or more. The genes are TRBV7-9 and TRBJ1-5, with D possibly TRBD1 on 6 matching bases. Trimming removed 4 bases at V and 7 bases at J, with 14 bases between. CDR3 length equals 14 residues. The germline CDR1 and CDR2 sequences are SEHNR and FQNEAQ (reference sequence). CDR3 nucleotide sequence: TGTGCCAGCAGCTCCGGGACGGGGGGCCAGCCCCAGCATTTT. This translates into CASSSGTGGQPQHF. Variable domain in full (rest from reference TRBV7-9 and TRBJ1-5): DTGVSQNPRHKITKRGQNVTFRCDPISEHNRLYWYRQTLGQGPEFLTYFQNEAQLEKSRLLSDRFSAERPKGSFSTLEIQRTEQGDSAMYLCASSSGTGGQPQHFGDGTRLSIL.

The chain couples TRBV4-1 to TRBJ1-1; TRBD1 matches 8 bases. The CDR3 is made up of 14 amino acids. Trimming removed 4 bases from V and 9 bases from J; junction bases left unmatched: 10. The germline V gene encodes CDR1 MGHRA and CDR2 YSYEKL. CDR3 region: CASSLVTGGGKAFF. The CDR3 coding sequence is TGCGCCAGCAGCCTCGTCACAGGGGGAGGGAAAGCTTTCTTT.

The V call is TRBV7-2, the J call TRBJ2-2; D may match TRBD1 or TRBD2 (6 bases each). This CDR3 spans 13 amino acids. CDR1 and CDR2 from the germline V gene are SGHTA and FQGNSA. Between the trimmed V and J ends, which lost 6 bases and 5 bases, there was a span of 10 bases. DNA for the CDR3: TGTGCCAGCAGAAGGGGGACTACCGGGGAGCTGTTTTTT. Protein product: CASRRGTTGELFF.

Many counts were recorded for this clonotype. J is TRBJ1-1 and V is TRBV20-1, with D uncertain. CDR1 is DFQATT, CDR2 SNEGSKA, per germline (reference sequence). The V and J ends lost 3 bases and 5 bases respectively, with 7 bases between them. CDR3 length: 11 residues. The CDR3 loop is CSASYGTEAFF. The DNA of the CDR3 is TGCAGTGCTAGTTATGGGACTGAAGCTTTCTTT.